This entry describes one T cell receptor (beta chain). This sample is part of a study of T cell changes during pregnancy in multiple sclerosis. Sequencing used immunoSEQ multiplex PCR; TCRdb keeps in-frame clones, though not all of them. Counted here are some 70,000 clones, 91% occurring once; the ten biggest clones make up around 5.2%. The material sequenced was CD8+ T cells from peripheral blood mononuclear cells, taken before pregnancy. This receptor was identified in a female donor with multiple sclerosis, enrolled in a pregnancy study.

Here the CDR3 reads CASSLGVRGAAYEQYF. The CDR3, as DNA: TGTGCCAGCAGCTTGGGTGTCAGGGGGGCCGCCTACGAGCAGTACTTC. The chain employs TRBV5-6 and TRBJ2-7; weak D call: TRBD1 (7 bases). The CDR3 extends over 16 amino acids. Germline CDR1 reads SGHDT; CDR2 reads YYEEEE. Trimming removed 0 bases at V and 2 bases at J, with 15 bases between. Full variable domain (outside the CDR3, taken from reference TRBV5-6 and TRBJ2-7): DAGVTQSPTHLIKTRGQQVTLRCSPKSGHDTVSWYQQALGQGPQFIFQYYEEEERQRGNFPDRFSGHQFPNYSSELNVNALLLGDSALYLCASSLGVRGAAYEQYFGPGTRLTVT.